This T cell receptor beta chain comes out of a study of response to subunit inactivated influenza vaccine. Study findings and constraints: Authors proposed each seasonal influenza vaccination draws in few new T cells.

With regard to this clonotype: Its antigen is undetermined.

TCRdb re-called the RT-PCR reads through MiXCR, storing one row per CDR3 protein. Seen here are hundreds of thousands of distinct CDR3 sequences, 12% observed once, and the top ten hold about a tenth. Germline CDR1 is MNHEY and CDR2 is SVGAGI. V lost 2 bases and J lost 1, with 11 bases in between. The CDR3 covers 15 residues. The chain uses TRBV6-5 and TRBJ1-1; D gene uncertain. Sample: PBMCs from blood, taken on the day of vaccination. This receptor was identified in a man between 50 and 59 years old who received an inactivated influenza vaccine. This chain's CDR3 is CASSYTGYANTEAFF. DNA of the CDR3: TGTGCCAGCAGTTACACGGGGTATGCGAACACTGAAGCTTTCTTT.